This T cell receptor beta chain derives from a study of cytomegalovirus exposure and HLA in healthy donors. Per germline, CDR1 KGHSH and CDR2 LQKENI. This CDR3 contains 15 residues. J was trimmed by 4 bases and V by 6 bases; bases with no gene match: 5. Use of 60 Vbeta and 13 Jbeta primers characterized the PCR. Measured with immunoSEQ multiplex PCR; TCRdb has only the in-frame clones, and not every one. This sample carries about 120,000 clones, approximately 75% of them seen once, and the ten largest clones take more than 2.5%. This clone was seen a few times. Specimen: PBMCs. This rearrangement joins TRBV18 to TRBJ2-1; 11 bases fit TRBD2. This clonotype originated in a woman in her fifties or sixties in good health and CMV-seronegative. DNA of the CDR3: TGTGCCAGCTCCCTCGGGACTAGCGGATACAATGAGCAGTTCTTC. Its translation: CASSLGTSGYNEQFF.